This T cell receptor (beta chain) derives from a study of T cells in localized non-small cell lung cancer. This CDR3 region has 13 residues. Trimming removed 5 bases at V and 6 bases at J, with 13 bases between. CDR1 and CDR2 from the germline V gene are LNHDA and SQIVND (reference sequence). The table came from immunoSEQ multiplex PCR; TCRdb's copy has only in-frame clones and leaves some out. The sample includes around 91,000 clones, 87% of them seen just once. This chain joins TRBV19 and TRBJ1-2; tentative D call: TRBD1 (5 bases). The sample was peripheral blood, taken before any cancer treatment. The origin of this receptor is a man aged 40 to 69 with stage I squamous cell lung carcinoma. CDR3 DNA: TGTGCCAGTAGTCCCCAGGGTCATGATGGCTACACCTTC. Protein sequence: CASSPQGHDGYTF.